One and the same sample provided the 25 T cell receptor beta chains below, sequenced in a study of T-cell memory formation after mild COVID-19 (TCRdb year 2021). Library preparation employed 5' RACE. Sequencing was performed on an Illumina NovaSeq 6000. The raw public data were reprocessed by TCRdb itself: fastp quality trimming at Q25, MiXCR clonotype calling, in-frame beta chains only. Each entry merges the rows of one CDR3 protein and shows their most common DNA and genes. This sample lists around 440,000 distinct CDR3 sequences; about 20% were detected once. The ten largest clones represent 9% to 15% of the sample. Sequencing input: PBMCs or a T cell subset sorted from them (not recorded which). The receptors were sampled from an adult woman who had mild COVID-19 (a few samples of this study predate the infection). The sample titles of this study are shuffled in the database, so cell type and time point are left out; the donor was told from shared clones.

As regards this clonotype: One end of the junction fails to match germline, which may point to a read error. The V gene is TRBV12-3 or TRBV12-4, the J gene TRBJ2-4; D not resolved. The CDR3 has 15 amino acids. CDR3 loop: CASSLAGARENIQYF. CDR3 sequence (DNA): TGTGCCAGCAGCTTAGCCGGTGCCCGAGAAAACATTCAGTACTTC.

This clonotype was seen a few times. This rearrangement joins TRBV12-3 or TRBV12-4 to TRBJ1-1; 11 bases match TRBD1. The CDR3 totals 13 residues. The junction had 9 bases not matched to a gene; V was cut back by 7 bases and J by 11 bases. CDR3 region: CASTMDRGLDAFF. CDR3 coding DNA: TGTGCCAGCACCATGGACAGGGGGCTTGATGCTTTCTTT.

This clonotype was detected only a few times. This rearrangement joins TRBV20-1 to TRBJ2-7; 7 bases are shared with TRBD1. The ends lost 8 bases at V and 7 bases at J; junction bases unmatched: 8. From germline, CDR1 is DFQATT and CDR2 SNEGSKA (reference sequence). The length of the CDR3 is 11 residues. CDR3 protein: CSTGDLWEQYF. The DNA of the CDR3 is TGCAGTACAGGGGACCTTTGGGAGCAGTACTTC.

In its sample, this clonotype was seen a few times. The rearrangement links TRBV12-3 or TRBV12-4 to TRBJ2-7; the match to TRBD1 covers 8 bases. This CDR3 has 15 residues. With 6 bases clipped from V and 3 bases from J, the junction kept 10 bases outside the gene matches. The CDR3 coding sequence is TGTGCCAGCAGGGCCGGGACAGGATATTACTACGAGCAGTACTTC. Its protein is CASRAGTGYYYEQYF.

This clonotype was found a few times. The chain is built from TRBV6-2 or TRBV6-3 and TRBJ2-3, with unresolved D. Looked up from germline, CDR1 is MNHEY and CDR2 is SVGEGT. Trimming removed 4 bases from V and 4 bases from J, with 9 bases in between. This CDR3 has 13 amino acids. In nucleotides, the CDR3 is TGTGCCAGCAGTTCCAAAGAGCCAGATACGCAGTATTTT. Translation gives CASSSKEPDTQYF.

This clonotype turned up a few times. This chain uses TRBV9 with TRBJ2-1; 7 bases line up with TRBD2. Per the germline V gene, CDR1 is SGDLS and CDR2 is YYNGEE. V was pared by 3 bases and J by 9 bases, with 9 bases of the junction left unmatched. This CDR3 contains 14 residues. Here the CDR3 reads CASSGLGLNSEQFF. CDR3 DNA: TGTGCCAGCAGCGGGTTGGGACTAAACAGTGAGCAGTTCTTC.

This chain joins TRBV2 and TRBJ2-5, with TRBD2 identical over 9 bases. This CDR3 is built from 13 residues. CDR1 is SNHLY, CDR2 FYNNEI, per germline. V shed 6 bases, J shed 4 bases, and the junction held 3 bases outside the gene matches. This CDR3 reads CASRLAGRETQYF. For the CDR3, the DNA is TGTGCCAGCAGACTAGCGGGTAGAGAGACCCAGTACTTC.

This clonotype was recorded a few times. The chain couples TRBV27 to TRBJ1-1, with 7 bases fitting TRBD1. The CDR3 spans 15 residues. The germline gives CDR1 MNHEY, CDR2 SMNVEV (reference sequence). The V and J ends lost 4 bases and 6 bases, in that order; junction bases with no gene match: 11. CDR3 sequence: CASSYFPTGIAEAFF. In DNA, the CDR3 is TGTGCCAGCAGTTACTTCCCGACAGGGATAGCTGAAGCTTTCTTT.

The gene calls are TRBV20-1 and TRBJ1-1; D unresolved. Germline V gene data show CDR1 as DFQATT and CDR2 as SNEGSKA (reference sequence). The germline V and J ends were trimmed by 0 bases and 7 bases, with 9 bases remaining between them. CDR3 length: 12 amino acids. CDR3 sequence: CSAREWEHEAFF. The CDR3 region has the DNA TGCAGTGCTAGAGAGTGGGAACATGAAGCTTTCTTT.

This clonotype was counted a few times. The chain employs TRBV19 and TRBJ2-7; 7 bases match TRBD1. CDR3 length equals 15 residues. The germline CDR1 and CDR2 sequences are LNHDA and SQIVND (reference sequence). With 3 bases clipped from V and 2 bases from J, the junction kept 7 bases outside the gene matches. In DNA, the CDR3 is TGTGCCAGTAGTATGTCAAGGGGGCGCACCTACGAGCAGTACTTC. Amino acids: CASSMSRGRTYEQYF.

The genes are TRBV20-1 and TRBJ1-2, with a possible D match to TRBD1 (5 bases). Trimming stripped 6 bases from V and 1 base from J, with 15 bases between. Germline V lookup: CDR1 DFQATT, CDR2 SNEGSKA (reference sequence). The CDR3 is made up of 14 amino acids. DNA for the CDR3: TGCAGTGCCCCTCCTCGCGGGGGTAACTATGGCTACACCTTC. This gives the protein CSAPPRGGNYGYTF.

This chain connects TRBV12-3 or TRBV12-4 to TRBJ1-2, with D perhaps TRBD1 (5 bases). This CDR3 is built from 14 residues. Trimming took off 6 bases at V and 0 bases at J, with 11 bases between the two ends. The CDR3 DNA is TGTGCCAGCAGCGTCACAGGAGCTAACTATGGCTACACCTTC. Its protein is CASSVTGANYGYTF.

The chain combines TRBV5-1 with TRBJ2-2; possible D gene TRBD1, 5 bases. Trimming stripped 3 bases from V and 5 bases from J, with 14 bases between. Germline loops: CDR1 SGHRS, CDR2 YFSETQ. This CDR3 comprises 15 residues. The DNA for the CDR3 is TGCGCCAGCAGCTCCAGGGTTGGGGATACCGGGGAGCTGTTTTTT. Its protein is CASSSRVGDTGELFF.

This clonotype was detected only a few times. The rearrangement links TRBV4-1 to TRBJ1-5; 7 positions match TRBD1. The ends lost 4 bases at V and 5 bases at J; junction bases unmatched: 5. Germline assignment: CDR1 MGHRA and CDR2 YSYEKL. The CDR3 has 14 amino acids. CDR3 bases: TGCGCCAGCAGCCCTCACAGGGGCTATCAGCCCCAGCATTTT. Protein product: CASSPHRGYQPQHF.

The sample holds a few counts of this clonotype. V and J are TRBV14 and TRBJ1-2; possibly TRBD1 for D (5 bases). Germline V lookup: CDR1 SGHDN, CDR2 FVKESK. The CDR3 spans 15 residues. Trimming stripped 1 base from V and 4 bases from J, with 13 bases between. CDR3 sequence reads: CASSQARWDSYGYTF. CDR3 DNA sequence: TGTGCCAGCAGCCAAGCGAGGTGGGACTCCTATGGCTACACCTTC.

This clonotype has a handful of counts. The rearrangement uses TRBV7-2 and TRBJ1-2; D is possibly TRBD1 (6 bases). The germline V gene encodes CDR1 SGHTA and CDR2 FQGNSA. The V and J ends lost 3 bases and 2 bases respectively, with 16 bases between them. CDR3 length equals 16 residues. CDR3 amino acids: CASSLIPGTLNYGYTF. The CDR3 DNA reads as TGTGCCAGCAGCTTGATCCCCGGGACACTCAACTATGGCTACACCTTC.

The chain has TRBV7-9 and TRBJ1-1, with no clear D. Trimming shortened V by 3 bases and J by 1 base, and 15 bases separated the two germline ends. Germline-derived CDR1 and CDR2 are SEHNR and FQNEAQ (reference sequence). The CDR3 spans 16 residues. For the CDR3, the DNA is TGTGCCAGCAGCTTGGGTGGTAGTAAACGGAACACTGAAGCTTTCTTT. Its translation: CASSLGGSKRNTEAFF. Drawing the rest from reference TRBV7-9 and TRBJ1-1, the complete variable domain is DTGVSQNPRHKITKRGQNVTFRCDPISEHNRLYWYRQTLGQGPEFLTYFQNEAQLEKSRLLSDRFSAERPKGSFSTLEIQRTEQGDSAMYLCASSLGGSKRNTEAFFGQGTRLTVV.

In this sample, this clonotype turned up a few times. The V and J genes are TRBV7-2 and TRBJ2-3; TRBD1 is a possible D gene (6 bases). The CDR3 totals 15 residues. Between the trimmed V and J ends, which lost 2 bases and 2 bases, there was a span of 11 bases. Germline V gene lookup returns CDR1 SGHTA and CDR2 FQGNSA. This chain's CDR3 is CASSLIGQTTDTQYF. The CDR3 DNA sequence: TGTGCCAGCAGCTTAATTGGACAGACCACAGATACGCAGTATTTT.

The sample holds many counts of this clonotype. Sequence at one end of the junction differs from germline and may be a read error. The CDR3 region is CASSLDKKREAIHTFVVF. The CDR3 region has the DNA TGTGCCAGCAGCTTAGATAAAAAGCGGGAGGCCATCCATACTTTCGTCGTCTTC. The V call is TRBV7-6, the J call TRBJ2-1, with 9 positions matching TRBD2. Germline CDR1 and CDR2: SGHVS and FNYEAQ. The CDR3 totals 18 residues.

This clonotype was picked up a small number of times. The chain is built from TRBV18 and TRBJ2-1; TRBD1 matches at 9 bases. Germline V gives CDR1 KGHSH, CDR2 LQKENI. V was pared by 0 bases and J by 10 bases, with 1 base of the junction left unmatched. This CDR3 contains 13 residues. CDR3 sequence (DNA): TGTGCCAGCTCACCACCGGACAGGGGAGAGCAGTTCTTC. Protein product: CASSPPDRGEQFF. The complete variable domain, with remaining parts taken from reference TRBV18 and TRBJ2-1, reads NAGVMQNPRHLVRRRGQEARLRCSPMKGHSHVYWYRQLPEEGLKFMVYLQKENIIDESGMPKERFSAEFPKEGPSILRIQQVVRGDSAAYFCASSPPDRGEQFFGPGTRLTVL.

This clonotype was counted a few times. This sequence joins TRBV6-1 and TRBJ1-1; D possibly corresponds to TRBD1 (5 bases). V was pared by 3 bases and J by 4 bases, with 12 bases between. CDR1 is MNHNS, CDR2 SASEGT, per germline. The CDR3 runs 14 residues. CDR3 coding DNA: TGTGCCAGCAGTGATCGGGGACGTGGCACTGAAGCTTTCTTT. Protein: CASSDRGRGTEAFF.

This clonotype has a handful of counts. Here the CDR3 reads CSAALAGGTTGELFF. The CDR3 DNA follows: TGCAGCGCTGCATTAGCGGGGGGAACCACCGGGGAGCTGTTTTTT. The chain has TRBV29-1 and TRBJ2-2, with 10 bases that match TRBD2. The J segment lost 4 bases and the V segment lost 7 bases, leaving 9 bases of the junction unmatched. Germline V gives CDR1 SQVTM, CDR2 ANQGSEA. The length of the CDR3 is 15 residues.

The CDR3 sequence: CASSLGSHLVYGAFF. In DNA form, the CDR3 reads TGTGCCAGCAGCTTGGGAAGCCACCTTGTTTATGGGGCTTTCTTT. The gene calls are TRBV5-5 and TRBJ1-1; no firm D call. CDR1 is SGHKS and CDR2 is YYEKEE in the germline V gene (reference sequence). The V and J ends lost 0 bases and 11 bases respectively, with 20 bases between them. The CDR3 totals 15 residues.

This clonotype was seen a handful of times. The chain uses TRBV30 and TRBJ2-3; 7 nucleotides align to TRBD2. CDR1 GTSNPN and CDR2 SVGIG come from the germline V gene (reference sequence). There are 15 residues in the CDR3. V dropped 2 bases and J dropped 2; count of bases not matched to a gene: 7. The CDR3 DNA is TGTGCCTGGAGTACCGGGACTATCCCCACAGATACGCAGTATTTT. It encodes CAWSTGTIPTDTQYF.

This chain joins TRBV18 and TRBJ2-7, with 9 bases aligning to TRBD2. The CDR3 loop spans 16 amino acids. The V gene end was trimmed by 1 base and the J gene end by 0 bases; junction bases not matched to a gene: 4. The germline CDR1 and CDR2 sequences are KGHSH and LQKENI. The CDR3 DNA is TGTGCCAGCTCACCACTTCCTAGCGGGGTCTCCTACGAGCAGTACTTC. Amino acid sequence: CASSPLPSGVSYEQYF.